Listed here are 24 T cell receptor beta chains from one sample, sequenced in a study of PD-1 blockade in classical Hodgkin lymphoma. Described time point: cycle 4 day 1 (C4D1), after six to seven weeks of nivolumab. Relapses following autologous stem cell transplantation were seen in all patients, with brentuximab vedotin exposure varying. Here immunoSEQ multiplex PCR was the method, and the copy in TCRdb shows in-frame clones only, minus some. This sample carries 19,000 or so clones, about 85% of them seen once, and the ten largest clones take 13%. Sample: peripheral blood mononuclear cells (PBMCs), taken before the fourth cycle of nivolumab. All receptors come from a human donor with classical Hodgkin lymphoma.

This chain joins TRBV29-1 and TRBJ2-5; no firm D call. Germline assignment: CDR1 SQVTM and CDR2 ANQGSEA. This CDR3 spans 12 amino acids. V was clipped by 1 base and J by 5 bases, with 8 bases between them. The CDR3 reads CSVEGLWETQYF. For the CDR3, the DNA is TGCAGCGTTGAAGGTCTTTGGGAGACCCAGTACTTC.

This clone has more than one count but fewer than ten. This chain uses TRBV7-9 with TRBJ1-6, with 10 nucleotides matching TRBD1. Germline CDR1 is SEHNR and CDR2 is FQNEAQ (reference sequence). The CDR3 totals 15 residues. The V and J ends lost 3 bases and 10 bases, in that order; junction bases with no gene match: 6. As DNA, the CDR3 is TGTGCCAGCAGCTTGACCGGGACAGGGGTCTCACCCCTCCACTTT. Translated: CASSLTGTGVSPLHF.

Here the CDR3 DNA reads TGTGCCAGCGAGCTTACGACTGTAGAGACCCAGTACTTC. Protein product: CASELTTVETQYF. The genes are TRBV7-9 and TRBJ2-5; D is uncertain. With 8 bases removed from V and 4 bases from J, the gap between germline ends came to 14 bases. The CDR3 is 13 residues long. Looked up from germline, CDR1 is SEHNR and CDR2 is FQNEAQ (reference sequence).

The chain joins TRBV4-2 to TRBJ1-2; D may be TRBD1 (5 bases). V dropped 0 bases and J dropped 8 bases, with 13 bases sitting between them. The CDR3 is 14 amino acids. Per germline, CDR1 LGHNA and CDR2 YNFKEQ. The CDR3 DNA reads TGTGCCAGCAGCCAAGAATGGAGGGACCAGGGCTACACCTTC. This encodes CASSQEWRDQGYTF.

V is TRBV18 and J is TRBJ1-1; D is uncertain. The CDR3 totals 14 residues. Germline loops: CDR1 KGHSH, CDR2 LQKENI. The germline V and J ends were trimmed by 6 bases and 1 base, with 12 bases remaining between them. The CDR3 nucleotides are TGTGCCAGCTCCTTTGGGTTAGAGAACACTGAAGCTTTCTTT. Translation gives CASSFGLENTEAFF. The full variable domain, its missing parts supplied by reference TRBV18 and TRBJ1-1, is NAGVMQNPRHLVRRRGQEARLRCSPMKGHSHVYWYRQLPEEGLKFMVYLQKENIIDESGMPKERFSAEFPKEGPSILRIQQVVRGDSAAYFCASSFGLENTEAFFGQGTRLTVV.

The gene calls are TRBV7-9 and TRBJ1-4; 9 bases align to TRBD1. Germline V CDR1 and CDR2: SEHNR, FQNEAQ (reference sequence). The junction had 4 bases not matched to a gene; V was cut back by 4 bases and J by 7 bases. The CDR3 contains 14 residues. For the CDR3, the DNA is TGTGCCAGCAGCTCGACAGGGGGACGTGAAAAACTGTTTTTT. It is translated as CASSSTGGREKLFF.

V is TRBV5-5 and J is TRBJ2-1; 9 bases match TRBD1. Germline assignment: CDR1 SGHKS and CDR2 YYEKEE (reference sequence). V was clipped by 4 bases and J by 6 bases; unmatched bases: 5. The CDR3 is made up of 14 amino acids. CDR3 protein: CASSEGQGGNEQFF. As DNA, the CDR3 is TGTGCCAGCAGCGAGGGACAGGGCGGCAATGAGCAGTTCTTC.

This chain uses TRBV7-9 with TRBJ1-2; 12 nucleotides match TRBD1. This CDR3 is built from 16 residues. J gave up 8 bases and V 1 base, and 8 bases lay outside the gene matches. The V gene's germline CDR1 is SEHNR and CDR2 FQNEAQ (reference sequence). The CDR3 spells CASSLGDRGRIGGYTF. The DNA of the CDR3 is TGTGCCAGCAGCTTAGGGGACAGGGGGCGCATTGGAGGCTACACCTTC.

This sequence joins TRBV29-1 and TRBJ1-6; 9 bases align to TRBD1. The V gene end was trimmed by 5 bases and the J gene end by 5 bases; junction bases not matched to a gene: 4. Germline CDR1 is SQVTM and CDR2 is ANQGSEA. The CDR3 is made up of 14 amino acids. The CDR3 here is CSVKQGADNSPLHF. The CDR3 nucleotides read TGCAGCGTTAAACAGGGGGCTGATAATTCACCCCTCCACTTT.

The V call is TRBV6-1, the J call TRBJ2-3; D is perhaps TRBD2 (6 bases). This CDR3 comprises 16 residues. The V end was cut by 2 bases, the J end by 5 bases, with 17 bases between. Germline CDR1 reads MNHNS; CDR2 reads SASEGT. In nucleotides, the CDR3 is TGTGCCAGCAGTGAAAGGAGGGACCCAGATGGAGATACGCAGTATTTT. Its protein is CASSERRDPDGDTQYF.

This chain links TRBV27 with TRBJ2-7, with a weak D call TRBD2 (5 bases). CDR1 and CDR2 from the germline V gene are MNHEY and SMNVEV (reference sequence). The CDR3 runs 12 residues. The ends were cut back, 10 bases at V and 2 bases at J, with 12 bases in the middle. CDR3 residues: CANGGPPYEQYF. The DNA of the CDR3 is TGTGCCAACGGAGGCCCACCCTACGAGCAGTACTTC.

V and J are TRBV18 and TRBJ2-7; D is perhaps TRBD1 (5 bases). The CDR3 is 13 amino acids. V was cut by 4 bases and J by 0 bases, with 7 bases left in between. CDR1 is KGHSH, CDR2 LQKENI, per germline. CDR3 sequence (DNA): TGTGCCAGCTCACAGGACAACTCCTACGAGCAGTACTTC. Protein product: CASSQDNSYEQYF.

The rearrangement uses TRBV4-1 and TRBJ1-6; D remains ambiguous. The CDR3 contains 14 residues. Deletions cut 0 bases from V and 9 bases from J, with 9 bases between. CDR1 and CDR2 from the germline V gene are MGHRA and YSYEKL. The CDR3 nucleotides read TGCGCCAGCAGCCAAGATCCGTTCCGTTCACCCCTCCACTTT. Its protein product is CASSQDPFRSPLHF.

The CDR3 loop reads CASTLTGNYGYTF. The CDR3 nucleotides are TGTGCCAGCACCCTGACGGGGAACTATGGCTACACCTTC. The V call is TRBV6-4, the J call TRBJ1-2; D is undetermined. The CDR3 is 13 residues long. V was cut by 7 bases and J by 2 bases, with 11 bases left in between. Germline V gives CDR1 MRHNA, CDR2 SNTAGT.

By frequency in the sample, this clone is medium-sized. The chain carries TRBV7-8 and TRBJ1-2; a possible D gene is TRBD1 (5 bases). V was trimmed by 6 bases and J by 3 bases, leaving 11 bases between them. The CDR3 spans 13 residues. Germline V gives CDR1 SGHVS, CDR2 FQNEAQ. The CDR3 DNA reads as TGTGCCAGCAGTTCAGAGGGGTACTATGGCTACACCTTC. This encodes CASSSEGYYGYTF.

The chain couples TRBV4-2 to TRBJ2-2; D is perhaps TRBD1 (5 bases). The V end lost 4 bases, the J end lost 5 bases, and 14 bases lay between the germline ends. The CDR3 is 15 amino acids. Germline V gene lookup returns CDR1 LGHNA and CDR2 YNFKEQ. The CDR3 region has the DNA TGTGCCAGCAGCCCTACAGGTGCTGGGACCGGGGAGCTGTTTTTT. Protein sequence: CASSPTGAGTGELFF.

The V call is TRBV28, the J call TRBJ1-5; no firm D call. CDR3 size: 14 residues. Germline CDR1 MDHEN, CDR2 SYDVKM. Trimming cost V 6 bases and J 6 bases, with 15 bases left between them. The CDR3 loop reads CASSDTGMGQPQHF. Written as DNA, the CDR3 is TGTGCCAGCAGCGACACGGGAATGGGTCAGCCCCAGCATTTT.

The genes are TRBV19 and TRBJ2-2; unclear D gene. Trimming cost V 7 bases and J 1 base, with 10 bases left between them. In germline, CDR1 is LNHDA, CDR2 SQIVND (reference sequence). The CDR3 is made up of 14 amino acids. The CDR3 spells CASKWTENTGELFF. The CDR3 DNA follows: TGTGCCAGTAAGTGGACGGAGAACACCGGGGAGCTGTTTTTT.

The sample holds one count of this clone. The rearrangement joins TRBV5-1 to TRBJ2-5; D may correspond to TRBD1 or TRBD2 (5 bases each). Per the germline V gene, CDR1 is SGHRS and CDR2 is YFSETQ. V was cut by 6 bases and J by 5 bases, with 23 bases left in between. CDR3 length equals 16 residues. Written as DNA, the CDR3 is TGCGCCAGCACCGCTATCGCCGGGGCCTTGGGCGAGACCCAGTACTTC. Protein: CASTAIAGALGETQYF. Complete variable domain (other parts from reference TRBV5-1 and TRBJ2-5): KAGVTQTPRYLIKTRGQQVTLSCSPISGHRSVSWYQQTPGQGLQFLFEYFSETQRNKGNFPGRFSGRQFSNSRSEMNVSTLELGDSALYLCASTAIAGALGETQYFGPGTRLLVL.

Notes on this clone: The junction departs from germline at one end; a sequencing error may be responsible. J is TRBJ2-1 and V is TRBV11-2; D unclear. CDR1 and CDR2 from the germline V gene are SGHAT and FQNNGV. The CDR3 has 12 residues. CDR3 DNA sequence: TGTACCAGCAGCTTAGGTTCCAATGAGCAGTTCTTC. Translated: CTSSLGSNEQFF.

The V and J genes are TRBV7-9 and TRBJ2-7; D unclear. The CDR3 loop spans 18 amino acids. Germline CDR1 and CDR2: SEHNR and FQNEAQ (reference sequence). V lost 1 base and J lost 2, with 21 bases in between. The CDR3 region has the DNA TGTGCCAGCAGCTTAGAAGCACATAGGGCGTCGATACCCTACGAGCAGTACTTC. It codes for CASSLEAHRASIPYEQYF.

This rearrangement joins TRBV6-6 to TRBJ2-1; 12 bases are shared with TRBD2. The junction had 10 bases not matched to a gene; V was cut back by 7 bases and J by 9 bases. The CDR3 is made up of 15 amino acids. Germline assignment: CDR1 MNHNY and CDR2 SVGAGI (reference sequence). The CDR3 loop is CASIATGLAGIEQFF. The CDR3 DNA follows: TGTGCCAGCATTGCGACGGGACTAGCGGGCATTGAGCAGTTCTTC.

V usage is TRBV6-1 and J usage is TRBJ1-1; D is undetermined. The V end was cut by 1 base, the J end by 1 base, with 4 bases between. The CDR3 runs 13 residues. The germline CDR1 and CDR2 sequences are MNHNS and SASEGT. The CDR3 nucleotides are TGTGCCAGCAGTGAAGACGAGAACACTGAAGCTTTCTTT. This codes for CASSEDENTEAFF.

The chain uses TRBV6-6 and TRBJ1-6; unclear D gene. V lost 6 bases and J 8 bases, leaving 14 bases between the germline ends. Germline loops: CDR1 MNHNY, CDR2 SVGAGI (reference sequence). CDR3 length equals 14 residues. CDR3 DNA sequence: TGTGCCAGCAGCAGACGGGAACGTTATTCACCCCTCCACTTT. It codes for CASSRRERYSPLHF.